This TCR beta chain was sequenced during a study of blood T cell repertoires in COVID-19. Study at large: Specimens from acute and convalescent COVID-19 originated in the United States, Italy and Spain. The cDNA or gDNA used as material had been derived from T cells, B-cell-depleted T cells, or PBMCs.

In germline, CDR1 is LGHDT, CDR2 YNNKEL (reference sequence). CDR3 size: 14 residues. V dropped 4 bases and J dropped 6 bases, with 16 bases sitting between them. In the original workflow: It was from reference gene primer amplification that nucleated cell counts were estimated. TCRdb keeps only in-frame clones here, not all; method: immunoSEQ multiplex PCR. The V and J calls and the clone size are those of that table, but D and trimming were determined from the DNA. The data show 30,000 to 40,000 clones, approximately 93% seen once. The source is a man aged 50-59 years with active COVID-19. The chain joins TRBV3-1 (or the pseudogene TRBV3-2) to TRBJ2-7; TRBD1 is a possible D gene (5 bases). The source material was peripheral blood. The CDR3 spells CASSLLRQGSEQYF. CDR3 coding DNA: TGTGCCAGCAGCCTCTTGCGGCAGGGAAGCGAGCAGTACTTC.